The 10 T cell receptor beta chains reported below all come from one sample, sequenced in a study of T cells in Graves' hyperthyroidism and ophthalmopathy. The source material, RNA transcripts, was used to amplify TCR beta CDR3 regions. HTBI primers were employed in a first-round RT-PCR of the TCR CDR3. A single record per CDR3 protein comes from TCRdb applying MiXCR to the multiplex PCR reads. The repertoire holds roughly 500,000 distinct CDR3 sequences, with approximately 49% as singletons. Sample: peripheral blood or thyroid tissue (not recorded which). The receptors come from an adult woman with Graves' disease, either hyperthyroidism or ophthalmopathy (not recorded which).

The chain recombines TRBV5-1 with TRBJ1-1, with D unclear. The CDR3 runs to 13 residues. The V gene's germline CDR1 is SGHRS and CDR2 YFSETQ. Trimming took off 0 bases at V and 8 bases at J, with 11 bases between the two ends. The DNA for the CDR3 is TGCGCCAGCAGCTTGGCGCCGGCGACCGAAGCTTTCTTT. Translated, it gives CASSLAPATEAFF.

This clonotype was seen many times. This rearrangement joins TRBV5-1 to TRBJ1-6; 9 positions agree with TRBD1. J was trimmed by 7 bases and V by 4 bases; bases with no gene match: 9. Per the germline V gene, CDR1 is SGHRS and CDR2 is YFSETQ. This CDR3 contains 16 residues. For the CDR3, the DNA is TGCGCCAGCAGCCCTGGCGGGACAGGGATCAATTCACCCCTCCACTTT. Translating it yields CASSPGGTGINSPLHF.

The CDR3 DNA reads TGTGCCAGCAGCTCTACCGGGACTAGCATCGGGGAGCTGTTTTTT. It is translated as CASSSTGTSIGELFF. The chain uses TRBV7-2 and TRBJ2-2; TRBD2 aligns across 9 bases. With 4 bases clipped from V and 7 bases from J, the junction kept 7 bases outside the gene matches. Germline CDR1 is SGHTA and CDR2 is FQGNSA. The CDR3 totals 15 residues.

The chain has TRBV15 and TRBJ2-7; D gene unclear. Germline V gene lookup returns CDR1 LNHNV and CDR2 YYDKDF (reference sequence). Trimming removed 1 base from V and 2 bases from J, with 6 bases in between. CDR3 length: 13 amino acids. The DNA of the CDR3 is TGTGCCACCAGCAGAGTACTCGCCTACGAGCAGTACTTC. It yields the protein CATSRVLAYEQYF.

This clonotype was counted at least ten times. V usage is TRBV19 and J usage is TRBJ1-1, with a weak D call TRBD1 (5 bases). The CDR3 consists of 13 residues. Per germline, CDR1 LNHDA and CDR2 SQIVND (reference sequence). Trimming pared 6 bases from V and 6 bases from J, leaving 14 bases between. The CDR3 region is CASSVGPTPEAFF. The CDR3 region has the DNA TGTGCCAGTAGCGTGGGACCGACTCCTGAAGCTTTCTTT. The full variable domain, completed using reference TRBV19 and TRBJ1-1, is DGGITQSPKYLFRKEGQNVTLSCEQNLNHDAMYWYRQDPGQGLRLIYYSQIVNDFQKGDIAEGYSVSREKKESFPLTVTSAQKNPTAFYLCASSVGPTPEAFFGQGTRLTVV.

This chain links TRBV20-1 with TRBJ1-2; 10 bases map to TRBD1. J lost 4 bases, V lost 8 bases, and 10 bases had no gene match. The germline V gene encodes CDR1 DFQATT and CDR2 SNEGSKA (reference sequence). CDR3 length: 14 amino acids. The CDR3 protein is CSYLPTGGSYGYTF. CDR3 coding DNA: TGCAGTTACCTCCCGACAGGGGGCAGCTATGGCTACACCTTC.

As for this clonotype: One end of the junction varies from germline; a read error may be responsible. V gene TRBV29-1 combines with J gene TRBJ1-1; D may be TRBD1 (5 bases). Germline CDR1 and CDR2: SQVTM and ANQGSEA. The CDR3 length is 13 residues. In DNA form, the CDR3 reads TGCAGCGTTGCGGGACGGCTGAGCACTGAAGCTCTCTTT. Protein sequence: CSVAGRLSTEALF.

This clonotype was observed a few times. The chain links TRBV20-1 to TRBJ2-3, with D possibly TRBD1 on 6 matching bases. V was pared by 5 bases and J by 2 bases, with 20 bases between. CDR3 length: 16 amino acids. The germline gives CDR1 DFQATT, CDR2 SNEGSKA (reference sequence). CDR3 protein: CSAFTTGSLSTDTQYF. CDR3 coding DNA: TGCAGTGCTTTCACAACAGGGAGCCTTTCCACAGATACGCAGTATTTT.

This rearrangement joins TRBV28 to TRBJ2-5, with D uncertain. Germline values: CDR1 MDHEN, CDR2 SYDVKM. The CDR3 is 15 amino acids. Deletions cut 10 bases from V and 2 bases from J, with 20 bases between. The CDR3 loop is CATSAGMKTQETQYF. The CDR3 bases are TGTGCCACCTCCGCAGGAATGAAAACTCAAGAGACCCAGTACTTC.

The chain joins TRBV7-6 to TRBJ2-5; D may be TRBD1 or TRBD2 (6 bases each). The CDR3 contains 16 residues. Germline V gene data show CDR1 as SGHVS and CDR2 as FNYEAQ. The V end was cut by 5 bases, the J end by 4 bases, with 20 bases between. CDR3 bases: TGTGCCAGCAGCCTGAACGAAGGAGGAGGGGGAGAGACCCAGTACTTC. Protein: CASSLNEGGGGETQYF.